Given below is one T cell receptor beta chain in context. There is no known antigen for this receptor. No much larger clone exists at a distance of one base, and base qualities are not known. The data stem from a study of T cell changes during pregnancy in multiple sclerosis (dated by TCRdb to between 2017 and 2020). Broadly, across the study: Changes in the T cell repertoire over the course of pregnancy were examined in this study in women with multiple sclerosis.

Library preparation used the immunoSEQ multiplex PCR assay. The table was pulled from immuneACCESS by TCRdb, which kept in-frame rearrangements only. Such tables lose some clones; where checked, under half of the loss comes from unresolved V genes, and the rest has no known cause. The sample table shows 80,000 to 100,000 clones, and over 85% are seen once. The ten largest clones capture almost 1% of the sample. V is clipped by 3 bases and J by 1 base, and the sequence between their germline boundaries is 11 bases long. Taken from cysteine to phenylalanine, the CDR3 has 15 residues. The CDR3 DNA has 45 bases and is translated from base 1. The CDR1 and CDR2 encoded by the germline V gene (reference sequence) are SEHNR and FQNEAQ.

The rearranged segments are TRBV7-9 and TRBJ2-3; a tentative D call is TRBD2 (6 bases match). The clonotype comes from a female donor with multiple sclerosis, enrolled in a pregnancy study. The sample in question was peripheral blood, obtained after pregnancy. The DNA sequence is TGTGCCAGCAGCTTCACGGGAGAGGGCACAGATACGCAGTATTTT. Its amino acids are CASSFTGEGTDTQYF.